This T cell receptor beta chain comes out of a study of blood T cell repertoires in COVID-19. Method: immunoSEQ multiplex PCR; TCRdb's copy keeps in-frame clones and lacks some. The sample contains 280,000 or so clones, 75% to 90% of which appear only once. Looked up from germline, CDR1 is SGHTA and CDR2 is FQGTGA. Germline trimming cut 5 bases from V and 5 bases from J; bases unmatched to any gene: 2. The CDR3 covers 13 residues. Participants reported their clinical history, and cohort assignment relied on those reports. This receptor was taken from a man in his thirties or forties who had recovered from COVID-19. This sequence joins TRBV7-3 and TRBJ2-3, with 9 bases fitting TRBD1. Source material: PBMCs or T cells enriched from blood (not recorded which). The CDR3 region has the DNA TGTGCCAGCAGCCAGGACAGGGGAGATACGCAGTATTTT. This translates into CASSQDRGDTQYF.